Listed here are 26 T cell receptor beta chains from one sample, sequenced in a study of breast tumors, draining lymph nodes, adjacent tissues. Via MiXCR, TCRdb re-called the multiplex PCR reads, giving one row per CDR3 protein. The sample records about 22,000 distinct CDR3 sequences, under 75% being singletons. The source material was breast tumor tissue. Receptors were obtained from a female donor with breast cancer. Some clones in this sample may be carry-over from other donors' samples.

The chain couples TRBV5-5 to TRBJ1-3; D is perhaps TRBD1 (6 bases). CDR3 size: 15 residues. Germline V gene data show CDR1 as SGHKS and CDR2 as YYEKEE (reference sequence). V was pared by 4 bases and J by 8 bases, with 19 bases between. The CDR3 protein is CASSPGTPAFYTIYF. The CDR3 DNA follows: TGTGCCAGCAGCCCGGGGACACCGGCCTTCTACACCATATATTTT.

This clonotype is categorized as medium-sized. The chain couples TRBV20-1 to TRBJ2-7, with D perhaps given as TRBD1 or TRBD2 (5 bases each). V lost 3 bases, J lost 4 bases, and 16 bases lay in between. CDR3 size: 14 residues. Looked up from germline, CDR1 is DFQATT and CDR2 is SNEGSKA (reference sequence). CDR3 region: CSASRGVVPYEQYF. The CDR3 bases are TGCAGTGCTAGCCGAGGGGTAGTTCCTTACGAGCAGTACTTC.

The chain links TRBV7-2 to TRBJ1-3; D not certain. CDR3 length: 16 residues. Trimming shortened V by 10 bases and J by 1 base, and 20 bases separated the two germline ends. Germline V gives CDR1 SGHTA, CDR2 FQGNSA. The CDR3 DNA follows: TGTGCCATCCCTGGACCCGACCCCCGTTCTGGAAACACCATATATTTT. It specifies CAIPGPDPRSGNTIYF.

To note about this clonotype: Compared with germline, one end of the junction differs, possibly owing to a read error. This chain connects TRBV7-3 to TRBJ2-1; tentative D call: TRBD2 (5 bases). CDR1 is SGHTA, CDR2 FQGTGA, per germline. The CDR3 has 13 residues. CDR3 sequence: CASSRGIYNEQFF. CDR3 DNA sequence: TGTGCTAGCAGCCGGGGAATATACAATGAGCAGTTCTTC.

At least ten counts were recorded for this clonotype. Its ends do not fully match the called genes, so a read error is possible. This rearrangement joins TRBV7-8 to TRBJ2-4; D possibly corresponds to TRBD1 (6 bases). Germline CDR1 is SGHVS and CDR2 is FQNEAQ. This CDR3 spans 15 amino acids. The CDR3 spells CASSWGTLAKNIQHF. The CDR3 DNA sequence: TGTGCCAGCAGCTGGGGGACATTAGCCAAAAACATTCAGCACTTC.

On this clonotype itself: This likely comes from a read error, as the CDR3 has no conserved phenylalanine or tryptophan at its end. The chain uses TRBV9 and TRBJ2-5; D may match TRBD1 or TRBD2 (5 bases each). There are 13 residues in the CDR3. Trimming pared 2 bases from V and 2 bases from J, leaving 7 bases between. Germline CDR1 reads SGDLS; CDR2 reads YYNGEE. This CDR3 reads CASSVGPQETQYC. The CDR3 DNA reads as TGTGCCAGCAGCGTGGGACCTCAAGAGACCCAGTACTGC.

By share of the sample, this clonotype is medium-sized. The genes are TRBV6-6 and TRBJ2-7; D might be TRBD1 or TRBD2, each matching 5 bases. The CDR3 contains 16 residues. V shed 2 bases and J shed 0 bases, with 14 bases lying between them. The germline V gene has CDR1 MNHNY and CDR2 SVGAGI (reference sequence). The CDR3 sequence: CASSYRERGSSYEQYF. The CDR3 DNA sequence: TGTGCCAGCAGTTACAGGGAGAGGGGAAGCTCCTACGAGCAGTACTTC.

The chain uses TRBV6-5 and TRBJ1-2; D is perhaps TRBD1 (6 bases). The CDR3 sequence is 13 residues long. Germline CDR1 is MNHEY and CDR2 is SVGAGI. Trimming shortened V by 5 bases and J by 4 bases, and 11 bases separated the two germline ends. The CDR3 reads CASSPGTSYGYTF. CDR3 DNA: TGTGCCAGCAGTCCCGGGACATCCTATGGCTACACCTTC.

The sample holds a few counts of this clonotype. This rearrangement joins TRBV6-6 to TRBJ2-1; 7 nucleotides agree with TRBD2. The germline V gene has CDR1 MNHNY and CDR2 SVGAGI (reference sequence). This CDR3 spans 12 amino acids. V shed 6 bases and J 10 bases; nucleotides not matched to a gene: 6. CDR3 sequence reads: CASSLRTREQFF. CDR3 bases: TGTGCCAGCAGCCTTCGGACTAGAGAGCAGTTCTTC.

The gene calls are TRBV20-1 and TRBJ1-5; no reliable D call. Germline CDR1 and CDR2: DFQATT and SNEGSKA (reference sequence). This CDR3 is built from 13 residues. V was clipped by 3 bases and J by 3 bases, with 9 bases between them. CDR3 region: CSARSSHNQPQHF. CDR3 DNA: TGCAGTGCTAGGTCGTCCCACAATCAGCCCCAGCATTTT.

This clonotype is medium-sized within its sample. This chain joins TRBV9 and TRBJ2-1, with 9 bases aligning to TRBD2. The CDR3 extends over 16 amino acids. Looked up from germline, CDR1 is SGDLS and CDR2 is YYNGEE. Trimming took 0 bases from V and 9 from J; bases not matched to a gene: 10. CDR3 nucleotide sequence: TGTGCCAGCAGCGTAGGTCCTAGCGGGATAGGTGGTGAGCAGTTCTTC. It is translated as CASSVGPSGIGGEQFF. Looking up the rest from reference TRBV9 and TRBJ2-1 gives the full variable domain: DSGVTQTPKHLITATGQRVTLRCSPRSGDLSVYWYQQSLDQGLQFLIQYYNGEERAKGNILERFSAQQFPDLHSELNLSSLELGDSALYFCASSVGPSGIGGEQFFGPGTRLTVL.

This chain connects TRBV6-4 to TRBJ2-1, with D perhaps TRBD1 or TRBD2 (5 bases each). Germline CDR1 reads MRHNA; CDR2 reads SNTAGT. The V and J ends lost 5 bases and 12 bases respectively, with 14 bases between them. The CDR3 totals 12 residues. This CDR3 reads CASSPGTPLQFF. In nucleotides, the CDR3 is TGTGCCAGCAGTCCCGGGACGCCCTTGCAGTTCTTC.

By sample share, this clonotype is medium-sized. The chain recombines TRBV4-3 with TRBJ1-2; tentatively, D is TRBD1 (6 bases). Looked up from germline, CDR1 is LGHNA and CDR2 is YSLEER. The length of the CDR3 is 15 residues. V was cut by 0 bases and J by 2 bases, with 10 bases left in between. The CDR3 DNA follows: TGCGCCAGCAGCCAAGAAACAGGGTGGAACTATGGCTACACCTTC. Its protein is CASSQETGWNYGYTF.

The V call is TRBV9, the J call TRBJ1-2, with D unresolved. Germline V gives CDR1 SGDLS, CDR2 YYNGEE. V shed 2 bases and J shed 7 bases, with 9 bases lying between them. The CDR3 extends over 12 amino acids. CDR3 in amino acids: CASSVRQGGYTF. As DNA, the CDR3 is TGTGCCAGCAGCGTTCGACAAGGTGGCTACACCTTC. The entire variable domain, with the rest obtained from reference TRBV9 and TRBJ1-2, is as follows: DSGVTQTPKHLITATGQRVTLRCSPRSGDLSVYWYQQSLDQGLQFLIQYYNGEERAKGNILERFSAQQFPDLHSELNLSSLELGDSALYFCASSVRQGGYTFGSGTRLTVV.

This rearrangement joins TRBV7-9 to TRBJ2-2, with a weak D call TRBD2 (6 bases). With 0 bases removed from V and 5 bases from J, the gap between germline ends came to 10 bases. The CDR3 covers 15 residues. Germline V lookup: CDR1 SEHNR, CDR2 FQNEAQ (reference sequence). CDR3 DNA sequence: TGTGCCAGCAGCTTAGCGGGAGGAGGAACCGGGGAGCTGTTTTTT. It codes for CASSLAGGGTGELFF. The variable domain in full, with the rest retrieved from reference TRBV7-9 and TRBJ2-2, is DTGVSQNPRHKITKRGQNVTFRCDPISEHNRLYWYRQTLGQGPEFLTYFQNEAQLEKSRLLSDRFSAERPKGSFSTLEIQRTEQGDSAMYLCASSLAGGGTGELFFGEGSRLTVL.

This clonotype is termed medium-sized. The V call is TRBV20-1, the J call TRBJ2-5, with 8 bases that match TRBD2. Germline-derived CDR1 and CDR2 are DFQATT and SNEGSKA (reference sequence). The length of the CDR3 is 14 residues. Trimming removed 3 bases from V and 5 bases from J; junction bases left unmatched: 8. This CDR3 reads CSARRLAGLETQYF. CDR3 nucleotides: TGCAGTGCTAGGAGGCTAGCGGGTCTCGAGACCCAGTACTTC.

This clonotype was counted at least ten times. The genes are TRBV7-9 and TRBJ2-1; 9 bases match TRBD2. V gave up 4 bases and J gave up 9 bases; unmatched junction bases: 16. Germline loops: CDR1 SEHNR, CDR2 FQNEAQ (reference sequence). The CDR3 has 17 amino acids. DNA for the CDR3: TGTGCCAGCAGCTCCGGTATGGGAGCGGGAGGCACTCGTGAGCAGTTCTTC. Protein product: CASSSGMGAGGTREQFF.

With respect to this clonotype: Compared with germline, one end of the junction differs, possibly owing to a read error. The V and J genes are TRBV15 and TRBJ1-6, with TRBD1 matching 10 bases. The germline V gene has CDR1 LNHNV and CDR2 YYDKDF (reference sequence). The length of the CDR3 is 16 residues. The CDR3 nucleotides read TGTGCCACCGGCAGAAGTGGGGACAGGGGTGGTTCACCCCTCCACTTT. Amino acid sequence: CATGRSGDRGGSPLHF.

This clonotype has a count of ten or more. The chain uses TRBV6-2 or TRBV6-3 and TRBJ2-1, with a possible D match to TRBD1 (6 bases). CDR1 and CDR2 from the germline V gene are MNHEY and SVGEGT. V lost 5 bases to trimming and J lost 2 bases, with 13 bases between them. The CDR3 is 15 amino acids. CDR3 sequence: CASSRDTVPYNEQFF. CDR3 bases: TGTGCCAGCAGTCGGGACACCGTTCCCTACAATGAGCAGTTCTTC.

V is TRBV19 and J is TRBJ2-5; 8 bases match TRBD1. The V segment lost 4 bases and the J segment 5 bases; nucleotides outside the gene matches: 12. Germline assignment: CDR1 LNHDA and CDR2 SQIVND (reference sequence). This CDR3 contains 16 residues. CDR3 nucleotides: TGTGCCAGTAGTAAGCCCCGGACAGGGAAGACGGAGACCCAGTACTTC. This encodes CASSKPRTGKTETQYF.

The chain combines TRBV7-9 with TRBJ2-7; D remains unclear. Trimming cost V 1 base and J 1 base, with 5 bases left between them. Per germline, CDR1 SEHNR and CDR2 FQNEAQ (reference sequence). The CDR3 totals 13 residues. The DNA for the CDR3 is TGTGCCAGCAGCTTAGTCCAATCCTACGAGCAGTACTTC. Translation gives CASSLVQSYEQYF.

The rearrangement uses TRBV20-1 and TRBJ1-2; 9 nucleotides line up with TRBD1. Germline V CDR1 and CDR2: DFQATT, SNEGSKA (reference sequence). The CDR3 totals 12 residues. V was pared by 5 bases and J by 6 bases, with 4 bases of the junction left unmatched. The CDR3 DNA sequence: TGCAGTGCTCCCCGGACAGGGGATGGCTACACCTTC. It yields the protein CSAPRTGDGYTF.

The chain combines TRBV25-1 with TRBJ2-1, with 9 nucleotides matching TRBD2. This CDR3 has 17 amino acids. Germline V gene data show CDR1 as MGHDK and CDR2 as SYGVNS. V lost 5 bases to trimming and J lost 2 bases; unmatched junction nucleotides: 10. The CDR3 coding sequence is TGTGCCAGCAGTCTGGACAGGCGGGAGGGCCCCTACAATGAGCAGTTCTTC. Translation gives CASSLDRREGPYNEQFF.

This clonotype was counted once. The chain couples TRBV29-1 to TRBJ2-7, with D unresolved. There are 12 residues in the CDR3. Germline V CDR1 and CDR2: SQVTM, ANQGSEA. The ends were cut back, 3 bases at V and 3 bases at J, with 9 bases in the middle. The CDR3 reads CSVEVTIYEQYF. In nucleotides, the CDR3 is TGCAGCGTTGAGGTAACTATCTACGAGCAGTACTTC.

This clonotype was seen at least ten times. V gene TRBV19 combines with J gene TRBJ2-3; TRBD2 matches at 8 bases. The trim removed 2 bases at V and 6 bases at J, leaving 4 bases unmatched. Germline CDR1 LNHDA, CDR2 SQIVND (reference sequence). The CDR3 loop spans 14 amino acids. For the CDR3, the DNA is TGTGCCAGTAGTATACAAACTAGCGGCGATACGCAGTATTTT. Protein sequence: CASSIQTSGDTQYF.

The V call is TRBV2, the J call TRBJ2-5; a possible D gene is TRBD2 (5 bases). The CDR3 consists of 12 residues. CDR1 is SNHLY, CDR2 FYNNEI, per germline. Trimming cost V 6 bases and J 9 bases, with 14 bases left between them. The CDR3: CASSLDTRAQYF. CDR3 DNA sequence: TGTGCCAGCAGCTTAGATACGAGGGCCCAGTACTTC.